Listed below are T cell receptor beta chains from one sample, sequenced in a study of technical replicates of blood from a handful of donors. Profiled with immunoSEQ multiplex PCR; TCRdb holds only in-frame clones, not every one. The sample contains tens of thousands of clones, around 97% of which appear only once. Material: T cells isolated from PBMCs. Receptor source: a human donor in good health. The CDR3 runs from the conserved cysteine through the conserved F or W. D genes are given only for firm matches. Only some rows state a clone size, as once, few, many or a class for expanded clones.

TRBJ2-1 | NA | TRBV7-3 | 14 | TRBD1 | TGTGCCAGCAGCTCACCCACAGGGGCGGAGGAGCAGTTCTTC | CASSSPTGAEEQFF
TRBJ2-7 | NA | TRBV2 | 14 | TRBD1 | TGTGCCGGGACCGGGACAGGGGACTCCTACGAGCAGTACTTC | CAGTGTGDSYEQYF
TRBJ2-2 | NA | TRBV28 | 14 | NA | TGTGCCAGCACTAACCTTCAGAACACCGGGGAGCTGTTTTTT | CASTNLQNTGELFF
TRBJ2-5 | NA | TRBV5-1 | 11 | NA | TGCGCCAGCAGGGCTGAAGAGACCCAGTACTTC | CASRAEETQYF
TRBJ1-5 | NA | TRBV28 | 13 | TRBD1 | TGTGCCAGCAGGACAGGGGGCGCGCAGCCCCAGCATTTT | CASRTGGAQPQHF
TRBJ1-1 | NA | TRBV28 | 12 | NA | TGTGCCAGCACCGGCGTGGGACGGGGGGCTTTCTTT | CASTGVGRGAFF
TRBJ2-5 | NA | TRBV5-6 | 15 | TRBD2 | TGTGCCAGCAGCTTCATAGTAGCGGGCCAAGAGACCCAGTACTTC | CASSFIVAGQETQYF
TRBJ1-1 | NA | TRBV15 | 17 | NA | TGTGCCACCAGCGAAGAATACAAGGGGGGGGCTTGGGCTGAAGCTTTCTTT | CATSEEYKGGAWAEAFF
TRBJ1-2 | NA | TRBV7-9 | 15 | TRBD1 | TGTGCCAGCAGCTCCTTAGACAGGGGGCAACATGGCTACACCTTC | CASSSLDRGQHGYTF
TRBJ2-4 | once | TRBV7-2 | 20 | TRBD2 | TGTGCCAGCAGCTTAGCTGCGGGGGGGGTCTTACCTTTAGCCAAAAACATTCAGTACTTC | CASSLAAGGVLPLAKNIQYF
TRBJ1-2 | NA | TRBV6-1 | 14 | TRBD1 | TGTGCCAGCAGTGAAACAGGGGCGAACTATGGCTACACCTTC | CASSETGANYGYTF
TRBJ2-3 | NA | TRBV29-1 | 14 | TRBD2 | TGCAGCGCGCCAACTAGCGGGGGCGGGGATACGCAGTATTTT | CSAPTSGGGDTQYF
TRBJ2-2 | NA | TRBV9 | 18 | TRBD2 | TGTGCCAGCAGCGTCGCCGCCCTAGCGGGGATAAACACCGGGGAGCTGTTTTTT | CASSVAALAGINTGELFF
TRBJ1-1 | NA | TRBV5-1 | 16 | NA | TGCGCCAGCAGCTTGATAGGAGCTTTATCGAACACTGAAGCTTTCTTT | CASSLIGALSNTEAFF
TRBJ1-1 | NA | TRBV12-5 | 12 | NA | TGTGCTAGTGGTTTTGCAGGGGCTGAAGCTTTCTTT | CASGFAGAEAFF
TRBJ2-7 | NA | TRBV6-5 | 13 | NA | TGTGCCAGCAGAGTCGGTCCCCCTTACGAGCAGTACTTC | CASRVGPPYEQYF
TRBJ2-7 | NA | TRBV5-1 | 15 | TRBD1 | TGCGCCAGCAGCCGATACAGGGGTAGCTCCTACGAGCAGTACTTC | CASSRYRGSSYEQYF
TRBJ1-5 | NA | TRBV7-8 | 14 | NA | TGTGCCAGCAGCTCACGACCGGGTAATCAGCCCCAGCATTTT | CASSSRPGNQPQHF
TRBJ1-1 | NA | TRBV18 | 14 | NA | TGTGCCAGCTCTTTTTCAGGGATAAACACTGAAGCTTTCTTT | CASSFSGINTEAFF
TRBJ1-1 | NA | TRBV7-3 | 12 | NA | TGTGCCAGTAGCGGTGGGGGGGCTGAAGCTTTCTTT | CASSGGGAEAFF
TRBJ2-7 | NA | TRBV28 | 17 | TRBD1 | TGTGCCAGCAGTTTAACGTTATATCGGACAGGGGCGAGAGAGCAGTACTTC | CASSLTLYRTGAREQYF
TRBJ1-4 | NA | TRBV5-4 | 15 | TRBD1 | TGTGCCAGCAGCCGACAGGGTGAAGACCATGAAAAACTGTTTTTT | CASSRQGEDHEKLFF
TRBJ2-2 | NA | TRBV11-2 | 13 | NA | TGTGCCAGCAGCTTAACGGACACCGGGGAGCTGTTTTTT | CASSLTDTGELFF
TRBJ2-2 | NA | TRBV27 | 15 | TRBD2 | TGTGCCAGCCGAGCTGGAGCGGGAGAGGTCGGGGAGCTGTTTTTT | CASRAGAGEVGELFF
TRBJ2-7 | once | TRBV6-5 | 13 | NA | TGTGCGACCGCTGGACAGCTTGACTACGAGCAGTACTTC | CATAGQLDYEQYF
TRBJ2-3 | NA | TRBV5-4 | 17 | NA | TGTGCCAGCAGAAACCGGTTGAGTACCACTAGCACAGATACGCAGTATTTT | CASRNRLSTTSTDTQYF
TRBJ1-1 | NA | TRBV27 | 15 | TRBD1 | TGTGCCAGCAGTTTCGTGGCAGGGGGAGGCACTGAAGCTTTCTTT | CASSFVAGGGTEAFF
TRBJ2-3 | NA | TRBV19 | 13 | NA | TGTGCCAGTAGTATGGGGGAGGCCAAGGCGCAGTATTTT | CASSMGEAKAQYF
TRBJ1-5 | NA | TRBV6-5 | 13 | NA | TGTGCCAGCAGTTCGGGAGGCAATCAGCCCCAGCATTTT | CASSSGGNQPQHF
TRBJ1-3 | NA | TRBV4-1 | 13 | NA | TGCGCCAGCAGCCAAGGGTATGAGGACACCATATATTTT | CASSQGYEDTIYF
TRBJ2-7 | NA | TRBV4-1 | 16 | NA | TGCGCCAGCAGCCAGTTAGGTCGGGACAAATCCTACGAGCAGTACTTC | CASSQLGRDKSYEQYF
TRBJ1-4 | NA | TRBV7-9 | 17 | TRBD1 | TGTGCCAGCAGCTTGGGGACAGCAAGGGGCCCTTGGGAAAAACTGTTTTTT | CASSLGTARGPWEKLFF
TRBJ2-3 | NA | TRBV25-1 | 14 | NA | TGTGCCAGCAGTGAATATCAGATCACAGATACGCAGTATTTT | CASSEYQITDTQYF
TRBJ2-5 | once | TRBV5-4 | 13 | NA | TGTGCCAGCAGCCCCAGGTCTGGGGAGACCCAGTACTTC | CASSPRSGETQYF
TRBJ2-5 | NA | TRBV5-1 | 13 | NA | TGCGCCAGCAGCTCGGGGCAAGGGGGGACCCAGTACTTC | CASSSGQGGTQYF
TRBJ1-5 | once | TRBV7-8 | 15 | TRBD1 | TGTGCCAGCAGCTTAACTACAGGGGGGATTCAGCCCCAGCATTTT | CASSLTTGGIQPQHF
TRBJ2-7 | once | TRBV30 | 14 | NA | TGTGCCTGGAGCGCACCCTATACCCCTATCGAGCAGTACTTC | CAWSAPYTPIEQYF
TRBJ2-7 | NA | TRBV6-5 | 13 | TRBD2 | TGTGCCAGCGCTAGCGGGGGGGGGTGGGAGCAGTACTTC | CASASGGGWEQYF
TRBJ1-4 | NA | TRBV19 | 20 | TRBD1 | TGTGCCAGTAGTATTCTCTATGGGAATAAGGGGGCAATTCCTGCGCTTCAATTTAGTTTT | CASSILYGNKGAIPALQFSF
TRBJ1-5 | NA | TRBV9 | 15 | TRBD1 | TGTGCCAGCGCGACAGGGGGCGGAGGCAATCAGCCCCAGCATTTT | CASATGGGGNQPQHF
TRBJ1-2 | NA | TRBV20-1 | 11 | NA | TGCAGTGCAGTACCAGGGGATGGCTACACCTTC | CSAVPGDGYTF
TRBJ1-1 | NA | TRBV5-1 | 15 | TRBD1 | TGCGCCAGCAGCTTGGTTGGGACAGGGGCCACTGAAGCTTTCTTT | CASSLVGTGATEAFF
TRBJ1-2 | NA | TRBV10-2 | 14 | NA | TGCGCCAGCAGTGAGTCTGGCGGGAACTATGGCTACACCTTC | CASSESGGNYGYTF
TRBJ2-1 | NA | TRBV7-9 | 18 | NA | TGTGCCAGCAGCTTCACTTGGACTACTTTTAACTCCTACAATGAGCAGTTCTTC | CASSFTWTTFNSYNEQFF
TRBJ1-6 | NA | TRBV19 | 15 | NA | TGTGCCAGTAGTACCAATTCCCACGCGGGCTCACCCCTCCACTTT | CASSTNSHAGSPLHF
TRBJ2-1 | once | TRBV7-9 | 13 | NA | TGTGCCAGCAGCTCTCTAGCCTCCGGTGAGCAGTTCTTC | CASSSLASGEQFF
TRBJ2-5 | once | TRBV30 | 13 | NA | TGTGCCTGGAGCCGCCGGGGTAGGGAGACCCAGTACTTC | CAWSRRGRETQYF
TRBJ2-1 | NA | TRBV5-4 | 15 | TRBD1 | TGTGCCAGCAGCCTGGACAGGGGCTCCTACAATGAGCAGTTCTTC | CASSLDRGSYNEQFF
TRBJ2-7 | NA | TRBV4-2 | 16 | TRBD2 | TGTGCCAGCAGCCAGCTATGGGGGGGAGGATCCTACGAGCAGTACTTC | CASSQLWGGGSYEQYF
TRBJ1-2 | NA | TRBV18 | 13 | NA | TGTGCCAGCTCACCAGCAGGGGAGGGTGGCTACACCTTC | CASSPAGEGGYTF
TRBJ1-2 | once | TRBV19 | 15 | TRBD1 | TGTGCCAGTAGTCCCTCCGGGACAGGGGGCTATGGCTACACCTTC | CASSPSGTGGYGYTF
TRBJ1-1 | NA | TRBV7-9 | 16 | TRBD1 | TGTGCCAGCAGCCGGGACAGGCGCTTCTTGAACACTGAAGCTTTCTTT | CASSRDRRFLNTEAFF
TRBJ2-2 | NA | TRBV27 | 19 | NA | TGTGCCAGCAGTTTAGCCCCCGGGGTTAACGGGAGAGGTACCGGGGAGCTGTTTTTT | CASSLAPGVNGRGTGELFF
TRBJ2-5 | NA | TRBV27 | 14 | NA | TGTGCCAGCAGTTTGGGGCACCTCCAAGAGACCCAGTACTTC | CASSLGHLQETQYF
TRBJ2-1 | NA | TRBV2 | 13 | TRBD2 | TGTGCCAGCCAGCTAGCGGGAGGTTTAGAGCAGTTCTTC | CASQLAGGLEQFF